This paragraph covers one T cell receptor (beta chain) sequence. Its cognate antigen is unknown. CDR3 length: 12 amino acids. The junction had 3 bases not matched to a gene; V was cut back by 8 bases and J by 4 bases. This sample was included in a study of T cell repertoires in cytomegalovirus infection. Across the whole study: Epitope selection comprised recently identified HLA-C-restricted CMV epitopes and well-studied HLA-B-restricted CMV epitopes. Study results and limitations: The response measured ex vivo was dominated by TCR beta clonotypes (HLA-C-restricted and CMV-specific). Of the TCR beta families, the public ones yielded a cumulative frequency that identified carriers of CMV plus the relevant HLA.

TCRdb redid the calling of the reads with MiXCR, one entry per CDR3 protein. Altogether about 830,000 distinct CDR3 sequences are present, approximately 32% being singletons, with the ten largest covering 9.5% to 15%. The source was cultured CD8+ T cells from PBMCs, collected from culture after CMV antigen stimulation. The receptor was derived from a human donor in good health (CMV status not recorded). Some clones in this sample may be carry-over from other donors' samples. The chain recombines TRBV7-1 with TRBJ2-5, with 8 bases that match TRBD1. TRBV7-1 falls under the ORF class, with uncertain function. CDR3 amino acids: CASRTGRETQYF. The DNA of the CDR3 is TGTGCCAGCCGGACAGGGAGAGAGACCCAGTACTTC.